This paragraph covers one TCR beta chain sequence. It has no known antigen specificity. Per-base qualities were not stored, and no clone one base away is much larger. Whole blood was collected in K2EDTA tubes by collaborating institutions according to the institutions' own protocols. For TCRbeta analysis, collaborator samples were shipped as frozen whole blood, as isolated PBMCs, or as DNA extracted from either sample type. These data belong to a study of blood T cell repertoires in COVID-19 (dated by TCRdb to 2019 to 2021). Regarding the study in general: Samples from collaborators originated in the United States, Italy and Spain and spanned both the acute and convalescent phases of COVID-19. A de-identified subject ID, COVID-19 status, age in years and sex were almost always included in the sample metadata. The dataset comprised deeply sampled blood TCRbeta repertoires from subjects exposed to, actively infected with, or recovered from COVID-19. The samples were drawn from the first 160 participants of the ongoing ImmuneRACE study and from 1,254 subjects provided by 6 global collaborators. Where HLA class I and class II types were available, the types were taken from metadata supplied by the sample provider, not from assay-based typing. The prospective study material was composed of cDNA or gDNA derived from T cells, B-cell-depleted T cells, or PBMCs. The repertoires were released in a freely available public database intended as a resource for research on the immune response to SARS-CoV-2. Broader findings and caveats from the paper: How much clinical and demographic metadata was included differed by source and by participant, and the metadata was provided uncurated.

TCRbeta CDR3 regions were amplified from genomic DNA by means of the immunoSEQ Assay, a bias-controlled multiplex PCR. Turning to the authors' computational methods: Within the assay, amplification of reference gene primers was used to estimate how many nucleated cells each sample contained. To quantify the absolute abundance of each unique TCRbeta CDR3 rearrangement, sequence reads were collapsed and filtered. Productive Simpson clonality was computed per sample as the square root of Simpson's diversity index over productive rearrangements. TCRdb obtained this table from immuneACCESS and retained in-frame rearrangements with V and J assigned. These tables miss some clones; where compared with another copy, unresolved V genes account for less than half of the shortfall, and the remainder is unexplained. That table gives V, J and clone size, and the DNA gave D and trimming. The sample profile shows 250,000 to 300,000 clones; approximately 90% of them were found once. Of the sample, around 3.5% falls within the top ten clones.

The CDR3 goes from the cysteine to the phenylalanine over 14 residues. Of the read, only the CDR3 DNA is kept; its 42 bases are in frame from base 1. The germline V gene gives CDR1 as SNHLY and CDR2 as FYNNEI. V and J are truncated by 6 bases and 6 bases respectively, leaving an intervening sequence of 17 bases. The specimen was peripheral blood. The clonotype originates from a woman aged 40 to 50 with acute or convalescent COVID-19. The V and J segments used are TRBV2 and TRBJ1-2; no D gene call is confident. The CDR3 region reads CASSRVLSGDGYTF. In nucleotide form, the sequence is TGTGCCAGCAGCCGAGTCCTCTCGGGAGATGGCTACACCTTC.